The 3 T cell receptor beta chains listed next were all sequenced from one sample in a study of T cells in Graves' hyperthyroidism and ophthalmopathy. The TCR beta CDR3 regions underwent amplification using RNA transcripts as the source. HTBI primers were used for first-round RT-PCR of the TCR CDR3. TCRdb re-called the multiplex PCR reads through MiXCR, storing one row per CDR3 protein. Among a few hundred thousand distinct CDR3 sequences, approximately 14% were seen once, and the ten largest hold roughly a fifth. The sequenced material came from blood. These receptors were obtained from a woman in her fifties or sixties with Graves' ophthalmopathy.

This clonotype has ten or more counts. CDR3: CASSPWTSGLYEQYF. The CDR3 DNA reads TGTGCCAGCAGTCCTTGGACTAGCGGGCTCTACGAGCAGTACTTC. The chain joins TRBV6-1 to TRBJ2-7, with 11 bases identical to TRBD2. The CDR3 contains 15 residues. Germline CDR1 reads MNHNS; CDR2 reads SASEGT. V trimming: 5 bases; J trimming: 3 bases; junction bases outside the gene matches: 6.

There are many counts of this clonotype. The chain uses TRBV27 and TRBJ2-3, with 7 bases identical to TRBD1. The CDR3 covers 14 residues. Unmatched junction bases numbered 8, after V lost 5 bases and J lost 6 bases. The germline V gene encodes CDR1 MNHEY and CDR2 SMNVEV (reference sequence). The CDR3: CASSPDREFDTQYF. The DNA of the CDR3 is TGTGCCAGCAGTCCAGACAGGGAGTTTGATACGCAGTATTTT.

This clonotype occurred many times. This chain connects TRBV4-1 to TRBJ2-2, with unresolved D. Trimming pared 1 base from V and 1 base from J, leaving 10 bases between. The germline gives CDR1 MGHRA, CDR2 YSYEKL. The CDR3 is 16 residues long. The CDR3 region is CASSQGEPRNTGELFF. The CDR3 region has the DNA TGCGCCAGCAGCCAAGGTGAACCGAGGAACACCGGGGAGCTGTTTTTT.